The table lists the clone carrying this T cell receptor (beta chain) with a count of one. No antigen is known for it. This specimen belongs to a study of cytomegalovirus exposure and HLA in healthy donors. Study details: Per a later analysis, the roughly 670 first-cohort and 100 to 150 validation repertoires shared one platform.

The protocol was immunoSEQ multiplex PCR, while the TCRdb copy is restricted to in-frame clones and leaves out a portion. Of 200,000 to 250,000 clones listed, approximately 80% are singletons. This CDR3 is built from 14 residues. The germline V and J ends were trimmed by 3 bases and 3 bases, with 12 bases remaining between them. The germline gives CDR1 SGHRS, CDR2 YFSETQ. Study outcomes and limitations: The study labeled roughly 160 TCR beta chains cytomegalovirus-associated. Reportedly, cytomegalovirus status was diagnosed with high sensitivity and specificity. CMV antigen specificity was confirmed in vitro for a few CMV-associated chains.

Sequenced input: PBMCs. The rearrangement links TRBV5-1 to TRBJ1-2; D gene uncertain. The sequence derives from a woman between 25 and 40 years old in good health and CMV-seropositive. The CDR3 loop reads CASSSDVWDYGYTF. CDR3 bases: TGCGCCAGCAGCTCGGACGTCTGGGACTATGGCTACACCTTC.